This TCR beta chain was recorded in a study of T-cell memory formation after mild COVID-19. Findings and limits, study-wide: A subset of responding clones appeared in pre-infection memory, suggesting cross-reactive memory joined.

On this clonotype itself: Its matching antigen is unknown.

The germline V gene has CDR1 SGHRS and CDR2 YFSETQ. V lost 1 base to trimming and J lost 0 bases; unmatched junction nucleotides: 7. This CDR3 spans 17 amino acids. TCRdb itself ran the 5' RACE reads through MiXCR, one entry per CDR3 protein. The sample lists roughly 450,000 distinct CDR3 sequences; roughly 18% were seen once. The chain carries TRBV5-1 and TRBJ2-7; TRBD1 aligns across 10 bases. The specimen was PBMCs or a T cell subset sorted from them (not recorded which). This receptor was identified in a man younger than 35 who had mild COVID-19 (a few samples of this study predate the infection). Cell type and time point are not known. The CDR3 here is CASSLPGQGKISYEQYF. DNA of the CDR3: TGCGCCAGCAGCTTGCCGGGACAGGGGAAAATCTCCTACGAGCAGTACTTC.